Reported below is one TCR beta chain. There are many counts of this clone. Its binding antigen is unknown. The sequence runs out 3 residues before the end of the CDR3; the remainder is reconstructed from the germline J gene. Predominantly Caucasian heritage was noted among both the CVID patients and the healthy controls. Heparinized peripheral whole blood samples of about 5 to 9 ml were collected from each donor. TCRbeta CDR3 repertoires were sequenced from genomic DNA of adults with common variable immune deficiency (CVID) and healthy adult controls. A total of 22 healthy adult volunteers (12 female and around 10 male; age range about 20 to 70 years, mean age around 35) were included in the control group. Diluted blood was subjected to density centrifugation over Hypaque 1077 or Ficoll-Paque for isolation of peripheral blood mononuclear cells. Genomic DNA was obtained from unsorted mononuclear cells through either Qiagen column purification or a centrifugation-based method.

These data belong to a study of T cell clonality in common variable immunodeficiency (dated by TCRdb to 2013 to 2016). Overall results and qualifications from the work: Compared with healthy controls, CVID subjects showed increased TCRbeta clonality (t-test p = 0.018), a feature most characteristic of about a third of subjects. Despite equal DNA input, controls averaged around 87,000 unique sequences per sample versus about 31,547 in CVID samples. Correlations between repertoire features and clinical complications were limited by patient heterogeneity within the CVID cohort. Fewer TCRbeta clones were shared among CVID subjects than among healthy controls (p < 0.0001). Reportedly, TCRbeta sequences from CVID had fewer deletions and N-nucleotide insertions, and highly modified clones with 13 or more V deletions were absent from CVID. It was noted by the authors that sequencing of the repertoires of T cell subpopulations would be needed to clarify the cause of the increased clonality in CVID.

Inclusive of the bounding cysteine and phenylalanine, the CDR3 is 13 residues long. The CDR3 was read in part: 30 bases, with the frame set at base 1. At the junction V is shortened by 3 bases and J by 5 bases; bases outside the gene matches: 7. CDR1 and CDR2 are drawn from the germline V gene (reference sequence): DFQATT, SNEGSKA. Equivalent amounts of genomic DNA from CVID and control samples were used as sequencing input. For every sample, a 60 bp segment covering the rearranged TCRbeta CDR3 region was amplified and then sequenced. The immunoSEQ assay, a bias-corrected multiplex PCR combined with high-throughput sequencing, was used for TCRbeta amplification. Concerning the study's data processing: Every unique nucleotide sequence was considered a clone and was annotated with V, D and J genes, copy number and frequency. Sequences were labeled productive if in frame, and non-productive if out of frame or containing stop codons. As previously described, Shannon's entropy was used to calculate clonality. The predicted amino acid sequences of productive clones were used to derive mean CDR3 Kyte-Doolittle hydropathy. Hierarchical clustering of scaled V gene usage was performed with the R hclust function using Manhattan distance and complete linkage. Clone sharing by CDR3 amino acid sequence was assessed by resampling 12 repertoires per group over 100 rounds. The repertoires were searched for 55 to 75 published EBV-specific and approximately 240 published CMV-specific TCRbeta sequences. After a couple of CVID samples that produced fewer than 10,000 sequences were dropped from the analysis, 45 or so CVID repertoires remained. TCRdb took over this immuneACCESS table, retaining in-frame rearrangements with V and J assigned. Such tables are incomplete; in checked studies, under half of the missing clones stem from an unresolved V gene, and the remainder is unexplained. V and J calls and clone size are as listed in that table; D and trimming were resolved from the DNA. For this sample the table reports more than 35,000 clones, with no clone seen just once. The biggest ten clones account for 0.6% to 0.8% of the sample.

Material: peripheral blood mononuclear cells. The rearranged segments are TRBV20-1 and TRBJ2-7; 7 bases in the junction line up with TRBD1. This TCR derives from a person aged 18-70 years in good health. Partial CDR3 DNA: TGCAGTGCTAGGCCGACAGGGACCGACGAG. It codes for CSARPTGTDE. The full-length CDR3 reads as CSARPTGTDEQYF.